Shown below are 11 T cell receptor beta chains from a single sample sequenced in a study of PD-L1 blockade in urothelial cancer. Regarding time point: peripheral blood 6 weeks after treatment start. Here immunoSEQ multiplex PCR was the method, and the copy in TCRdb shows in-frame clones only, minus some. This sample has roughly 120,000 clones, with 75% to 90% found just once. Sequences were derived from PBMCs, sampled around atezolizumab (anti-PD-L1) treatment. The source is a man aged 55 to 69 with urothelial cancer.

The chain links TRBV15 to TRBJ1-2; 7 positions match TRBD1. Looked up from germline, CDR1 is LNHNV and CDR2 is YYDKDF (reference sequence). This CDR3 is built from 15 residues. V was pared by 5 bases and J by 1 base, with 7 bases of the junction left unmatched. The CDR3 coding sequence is TGTGCCACCAGCGGGGGGACAGCATTTAACTATGGCTACACCTTC. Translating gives CATSGGTAFNYGYTF.

In DNA form, the CDR3 reads TGTGCCAGCAGCGTAGACGAGGTAACCTACAATGAGCAGTTCTTC. Its protein product is CASSVDEVTYNEQFF. The rearrangement joins TRBV9 to TRBJ2-1; no clear D gene. Looked up from germline, CDR1 is SGDLS and CDR2 is YYNGEE. V was trimmed by 0 bases and J by 2 bases, leaving 9 bases between them. The CDR3 covers 15 residues.

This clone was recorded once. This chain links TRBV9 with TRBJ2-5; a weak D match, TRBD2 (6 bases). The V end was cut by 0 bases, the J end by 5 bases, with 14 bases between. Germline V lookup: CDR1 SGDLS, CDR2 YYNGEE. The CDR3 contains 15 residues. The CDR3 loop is CASSVDSRGTETQYF. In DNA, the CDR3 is TGTGCCAGCAGCGTAGATTCCCGGGGGACGGAGACCCAGTACTTC.

CDR3: CASSFTSPFDGELFF. DNA of the CDR3: TGTGCCAGTAGTTTCACATCCCCATTCGACGGGGAGCTGTTTTTT. The chain employs TRBV19 and TRBJ2-2; D not resolved. The ends were cut back, 5 bases at V and 7 bases at J, with 17 bases in the middle. There are 15 residues in the CDR3. Germline CDR1 reads LNHDA; CDR2 reads SQIVND (reference sequence).

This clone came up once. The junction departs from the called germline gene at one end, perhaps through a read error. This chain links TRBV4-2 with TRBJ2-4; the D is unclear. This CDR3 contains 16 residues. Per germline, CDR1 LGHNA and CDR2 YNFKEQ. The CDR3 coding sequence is TGTGCCAGCAGCCAAGGGTGGGTTGGAGCCCAAAACATTCAGTACTTC. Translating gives CASSQGWVGAQNIQYF.

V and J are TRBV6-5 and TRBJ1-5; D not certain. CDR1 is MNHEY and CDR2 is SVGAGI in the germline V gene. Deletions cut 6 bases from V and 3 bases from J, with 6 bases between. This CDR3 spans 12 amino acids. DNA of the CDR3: TGTGCCAGCAGGGCAGTCAATCAGCCCCAGCATTTT. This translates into CASRAVNQPQHF.

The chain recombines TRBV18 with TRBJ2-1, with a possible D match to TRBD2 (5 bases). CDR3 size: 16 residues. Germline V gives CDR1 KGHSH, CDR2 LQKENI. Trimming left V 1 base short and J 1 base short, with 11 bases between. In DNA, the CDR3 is TGTGCCAGCTCACCACAGGGATCGGGGTCCTACAATGAGCAGTTCTTC. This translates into CASSPQGSGSYNEQFF.

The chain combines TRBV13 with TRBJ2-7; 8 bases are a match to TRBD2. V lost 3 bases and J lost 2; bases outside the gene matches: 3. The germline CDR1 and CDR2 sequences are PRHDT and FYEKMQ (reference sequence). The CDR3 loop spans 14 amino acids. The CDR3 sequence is CASSLGLVPYEQYF. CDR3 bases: TGTGCCAGCAGCTTGGGACTAGTCCCCTACGAGCAGTACTTC.

The CDR3: CATGRGNSNQPQHF. As DNA, the CDR3 is TGTGCTACCGGTAGGGGGAATAGCAATCAGCCCCAGCATTTT. J is TRBJ1-5 and V is TRBV6-6, with D possibly TRBD1 on 6 matching bases. CDR3 size: 14 residues. Germline V CDR1 and CDR2: MNHNY, SVGAGI (reference sequence).

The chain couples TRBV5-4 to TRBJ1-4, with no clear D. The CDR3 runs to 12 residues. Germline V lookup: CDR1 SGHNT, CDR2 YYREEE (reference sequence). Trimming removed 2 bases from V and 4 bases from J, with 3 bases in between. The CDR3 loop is CASSFLNEKLFF. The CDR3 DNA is TGTGCCAGCAGCTTCCTTAATGAAAAACTGTTTTTT.

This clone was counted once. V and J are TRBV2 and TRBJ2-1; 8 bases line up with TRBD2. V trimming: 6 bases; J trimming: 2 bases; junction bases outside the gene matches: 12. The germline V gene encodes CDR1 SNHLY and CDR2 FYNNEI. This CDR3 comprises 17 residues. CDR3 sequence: CASRSRAGGFTYNEQFF. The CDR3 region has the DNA TGTGCCAGCAGATCCAGGGCGGGGGGCTTTACCTACAATGAGCAGTTCTTC.